This entry concerns a single T cell receptor beta chain. While infection was still active, Seattle patients were enrolled and then followed longitudinally. With 5 bases clipped from V and 1 base from J, the junction kept 12 bases outside the gene matches. The V gene's germline CDR1 is SGHAT and CDR2 FQNNGV. This CDR3 has 18 residues. Per the original methods: How many nucleated cells were present was estimated from reference gene primer amplification. Sequencing was performed with immunoSEQ multiplex PCR; in TCRdb, only in-frame clones are kept and a portion is missing. V and J calls and clone size are those listed in that table; D and trimming were worked out from the DNA. The sample shows about 230,000 clones, about nine tenths of them seen only once. This sample is drawn from a study of blood T cell repertoires in COVID-19. Study summary: The United States, Italy and Spain were the sources of the acute and convalescent COVID-19 samples. Sample material is recorded as cDNA or gDNA derived from T cells, B-cell-depleted T cells, or PBMCs.

The V and J genes are TRBV11-2 and TRBJ2-3; the match to TRBD2 covers 10 bases. Source material: peripheral blood. The source of this sequence is a man in his forties or fifties with COVID-19, enrolled during active disease. CDR3 loop: CASSPNSGRSSGTDTQYF. In DNA, the CDR3 is TGTGCCAGCAGCCCAAATAGCGGGAGGTCGTCGGGCACAGATACGCAGTATTTT.